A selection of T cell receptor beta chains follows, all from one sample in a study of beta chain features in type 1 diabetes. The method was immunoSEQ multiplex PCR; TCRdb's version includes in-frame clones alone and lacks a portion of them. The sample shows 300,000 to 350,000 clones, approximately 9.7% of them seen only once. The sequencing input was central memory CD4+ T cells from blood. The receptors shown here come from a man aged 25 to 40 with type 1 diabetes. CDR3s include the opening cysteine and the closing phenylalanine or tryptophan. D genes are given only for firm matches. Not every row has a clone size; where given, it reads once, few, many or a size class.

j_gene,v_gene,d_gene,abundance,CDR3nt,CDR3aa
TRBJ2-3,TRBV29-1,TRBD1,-,TGCAGCGTTCGGGACAGGGATTTTACAGATACGCAGTATTTT,CSVRDRDFTDTQYF
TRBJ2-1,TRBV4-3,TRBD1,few,TGCGCCAGCAGCCAAGTCCCGGGACAGGGGGCACTTAACAATGAGCAGTTCTTC,CASSQVPGQGALNNEQFF
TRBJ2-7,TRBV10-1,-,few,TGCGCCAGCAGATCTAAGGCCCGGAATTCCTACGAGCAGTACTTC,CASRSKARNSYEQYF
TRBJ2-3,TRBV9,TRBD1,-,TGTGCCAGCAGCTCTCGAACCGGGACAGGGGGCACAGATACGCAGTATTTT,CASSSRTGTGGTDTQYF
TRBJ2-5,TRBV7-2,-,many,TGTGCCAGCAGCTTAATGGCGTCAAAAGAGACCCAGTACTTC,CASSLMASKETQYF
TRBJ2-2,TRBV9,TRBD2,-,TGTGCCAGCAGGGCTGCGGGAGCCCTGAACACCGGGGAGCTGTTTTTT,CASRAAGALNTGELFF
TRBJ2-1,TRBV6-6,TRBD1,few,TGTGCCAGCAGGCGGGACAGGGTAGATGTTGATGAGCAGTTCTTC,CASRRDRVDVDEQFF
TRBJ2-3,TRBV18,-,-,TGTGCCAGCTCACCTTATCAAGAGGGCGATACGCAGTATTTT,CASSPYQEGDTQYF
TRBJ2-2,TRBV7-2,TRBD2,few,TGTGCCAGCAGCCCGGGACTAGCGGGGGTCTGGGAGCTGTTTTTT,CASSPGLAGVWELFF
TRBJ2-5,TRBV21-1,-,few,TGTGCCAGCAGGCCGACAGGGGGAGTTCCGGAGGAGACCCAGTACTTC,CASRPTGGVPEETQYF
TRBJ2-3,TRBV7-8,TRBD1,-,TGTGCCAGCAGCTTGGGGACAGGGGGATTTAGAACAGATACGCAGTATTTT,CASSLGTGGFRTDTQYF
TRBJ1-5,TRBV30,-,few,TGTGCCTGGAGTGTACTACAGAGCAATCAGCCCCAGCATTTT,CAWSVLQSNQPQHF
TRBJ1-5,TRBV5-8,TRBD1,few,TGTGCCAGCAGCCTATGGGACAGCAGTAATCAGCCCCAGCATTTT,CASSLWDSSNQPQHF
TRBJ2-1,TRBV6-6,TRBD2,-,TGTGCCAGCAGGAGAAACATAGCGGGCTCCTACAATGAGCAGTTCTTC,CASRRNIAGSYNEQFF
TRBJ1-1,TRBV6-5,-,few,TGTGCCAGCGTATCGAACACTGAAGCTTTCTTT,CASVSNTEAFF
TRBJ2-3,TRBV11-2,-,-,TGTGCCAGCAGCTTAGGCGGGGCCTTACGCACAGATACGCAGTATTTT,CASSLGGALRTDTQYF
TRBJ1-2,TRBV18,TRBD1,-,TGTGCCAGCTCACTTGACAGGGGGCTGGATGGCTACACCTTC,CASSLDRGLDGYTF
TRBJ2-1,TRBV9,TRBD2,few,TGTGCCAGCAGCCTGGGACTAGCCGGGCAGGATGAGCAGTTCTTC,CASSLGLAGQDEQFF
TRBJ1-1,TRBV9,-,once,TGTGCCAGCAGCGTAGTTGACGCCGCCAACACTGAAGCTTTCTTT,CASSVVDAANTEAFF
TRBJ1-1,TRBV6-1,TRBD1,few,TGTGCCGGCAACCGCTTAGGGACAGCCACTGAAGCTTTCTTT,CAGNRLGTATEAFF
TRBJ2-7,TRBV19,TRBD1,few,TGTGCCAGTAGTCCGCAGACAGGGTACGAGCAGTACTTC,CASSPQTGYEQYF
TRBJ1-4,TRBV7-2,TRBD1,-,TGTGCCAGCAGCTTAGGGGACAGGGGAAATGAAAAACTGTTTTTT,CASSLGDRGNEKLFF
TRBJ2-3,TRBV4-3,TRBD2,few,TGCGCCAGCAGCCAAGATCCTCAAGCGGCGGGGGGAACAGATACGCAGTATTTT,CASSQDPQAAGGTDTQYF
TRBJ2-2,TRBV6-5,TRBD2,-,TGTGCCAGCAGTTCCCGGGTCACCGGGGGGTTCGGGGAGCTGTTTTTT,CASSSRVTGGFGELFF
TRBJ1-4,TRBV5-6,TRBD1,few,TGTGCCAGCACCCTGGGGGTGACAGGGAGCGAAAAACTGTTTTTT,CASTLGVTGSEKLFF
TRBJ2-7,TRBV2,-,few,TGTGCCAGCAGCGGACAGTACGAGCAGTACTTC,CASSGQYEQYF
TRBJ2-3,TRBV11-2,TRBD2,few,TGTGCCAGCAGCTTGGGAGGGGATACGCAGTATTTT,CASSLGGDTQYF
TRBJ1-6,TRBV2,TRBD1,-,TGTGCCAGCAGTGAAAGACAGGGGGATCTTTCACCCCTCCACTTT,CASSERQGDLSPLHF
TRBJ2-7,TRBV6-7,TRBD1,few,TGTGCCAGCAGTTACTCTCGACCCGAGACAGGGAAACCGTACGAGCAGTACTTC,CASSYSRPETGKPYEQYF
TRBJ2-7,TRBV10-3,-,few,TGTGCCATCAGTGGCGGTACCTACGAGCAGTACTTC,CAISGGTYEQYF
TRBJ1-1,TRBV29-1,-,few,TGCAGCGTCCAGCAGAACACTGAAGCTTTCTTT,CSVQQNTEAFF
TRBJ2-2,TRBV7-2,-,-,TGTGCCAGCAGCTTCGACCTTGGGGTCCGGGAGCTGTTTTTT,CASSFDLGVRELFF
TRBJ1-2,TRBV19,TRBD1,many,TGTGCCAGTAGTCTACAGGGGGCGAACTATGGCTACACCTTC,CASSLQGANYGYTF
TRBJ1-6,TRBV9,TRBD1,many,TGTGCCAGCAGTGCAGGGGGGGCCCCTACTAATTCACCCCTCCACTTT,CASSAGGAPTNSPLHF
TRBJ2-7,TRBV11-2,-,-,TGTGCCAGCAGCTTAGGGACGAGGGAATGGGGCGAGCAGTACTTC,CASSLGTREWGEQYF
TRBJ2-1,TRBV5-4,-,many,TGTGCCAGCAGCTTTACGGATTACAATGAGCAGTTCTTC,CASSFTDYNEQFF
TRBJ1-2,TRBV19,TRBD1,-,TGTGCCAGTAGTCCCCGGACAGGGACTAACTATGGCTACACCTTC,CASSPRTGTNYGYTF
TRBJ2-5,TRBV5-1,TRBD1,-,TGCGCCAGCAGCTTGGGGCCAGGGGGCGTAGAGACCCAGTACTTC,CASSLGPGGVETQYF
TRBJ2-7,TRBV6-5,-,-,TGTGCCAGCAGTCCTTGGGCAACCTCCTACGAGCAGTACTTC,CASSPWATSYEQYF
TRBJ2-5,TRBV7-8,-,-,TGTGCCAGCAGCTTCGGCAGGGAAGAGACCCAGTACTTC,CASSFGREETQYF
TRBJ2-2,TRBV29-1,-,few,TGCAGCGTTGTGGGAACCTGGAACACCGGGGAGCTGTTTTTT,CSVVGTWNTGELFF
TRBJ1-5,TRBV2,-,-,TGTGCCAGCAGTTTAGGACAGTATAGCAATCAGCCCCAGCATTTT,CASSLGQYSNQPQHF
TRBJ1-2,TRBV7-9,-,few,TGTGCCAGCAGCTACGATCCCTACTATGGCTACACCTTC,CASSYDPYYGYTF
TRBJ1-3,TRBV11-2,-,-,TGTGCCAGCAGCTTCGTACCGTCTGGAAACACCATATATTTT,CASSFVPSGNTIYF
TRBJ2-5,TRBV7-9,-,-,TGTGCCAGCAGCACAGGGACTTCTCAAGAGACCCAGTACTTC,CASSTGTSQETQYF
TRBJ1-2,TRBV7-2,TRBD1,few,TGTGCCAGCAGCTCCACGACAGGGGTCCGGTATGGCTACACCTTC,CASSSTTGVRYGYTF
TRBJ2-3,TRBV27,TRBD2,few,TGTGCCAGCAGCCCTCGGCGGGGGGATCCAGATACGCAGTATTTT,CASSPRRGDPDTQYF
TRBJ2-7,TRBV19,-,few,TGTGCCACCCAAATTACAGGAACGCGCGAGCAGTACTTC,CATQITGTREQYF
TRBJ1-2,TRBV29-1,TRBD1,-,TGCAGCGTTGTTACGGACAGGGGCTATGGCTACACCTTC,CSVVTDRGYGYTF
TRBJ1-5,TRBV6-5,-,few,TGTGCCAGCAGTATAGGGTTCAATCAGCCCCAGCATTTT,CASSIGFNQPQHF
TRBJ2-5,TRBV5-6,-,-,TGTGCCAGCAGCATGAAAGAGACCCAGTACTTC,CASSMKETQYF
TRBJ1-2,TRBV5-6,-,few,TGTGCCAGCAGCTTGCTCGGAACAGAGTATGGCTACACCTTC,CASSLLGTEYGYTF
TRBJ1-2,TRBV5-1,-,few,TGCGCCAGCAGCCCCCGTTCTGACGGCTATGGCTACACCTTC,CASSPRSDGYGYTF
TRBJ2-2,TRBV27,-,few,TGTGCCAGCAGTTTAAACAGCCTAGACACCGGGGAGCTGTTTTTT,CASSLNSLDTGELFF